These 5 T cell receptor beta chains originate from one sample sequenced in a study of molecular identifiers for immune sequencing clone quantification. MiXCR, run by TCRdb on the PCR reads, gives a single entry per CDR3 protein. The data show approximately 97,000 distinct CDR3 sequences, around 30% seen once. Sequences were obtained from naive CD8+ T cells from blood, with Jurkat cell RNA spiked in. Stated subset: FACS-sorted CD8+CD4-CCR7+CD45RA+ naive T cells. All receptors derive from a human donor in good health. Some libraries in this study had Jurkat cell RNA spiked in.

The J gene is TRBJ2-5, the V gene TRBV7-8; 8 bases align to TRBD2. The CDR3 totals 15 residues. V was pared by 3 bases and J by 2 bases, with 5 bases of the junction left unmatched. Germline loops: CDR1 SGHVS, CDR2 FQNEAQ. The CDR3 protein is CASSLSLAVQETQYF. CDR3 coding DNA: TGTGCCAGCAGCTTGTCACTAGCGGTGCAAGAGACCCAGTACTTC.

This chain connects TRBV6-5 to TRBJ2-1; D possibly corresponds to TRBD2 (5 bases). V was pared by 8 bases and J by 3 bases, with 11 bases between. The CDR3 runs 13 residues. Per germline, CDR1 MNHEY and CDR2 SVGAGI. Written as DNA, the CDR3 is TGTGCCAGCTCGCCGGGGAACTACAATGAGCAGTTCTTC. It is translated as CASSPGNYNEQFF.

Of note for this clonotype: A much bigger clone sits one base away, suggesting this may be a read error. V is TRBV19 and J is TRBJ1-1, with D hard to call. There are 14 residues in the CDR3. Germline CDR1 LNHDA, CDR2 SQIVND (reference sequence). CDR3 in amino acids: CASSIGRMNTDAFF. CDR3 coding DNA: TGTGCCAGTAGTATTGGTCGGATGAACACTGACGCTTTCTTT.

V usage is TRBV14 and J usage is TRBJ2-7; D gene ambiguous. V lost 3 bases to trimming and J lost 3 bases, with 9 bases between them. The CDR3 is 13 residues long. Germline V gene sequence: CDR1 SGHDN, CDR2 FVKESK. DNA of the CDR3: TGTGCCAGCAGCCATCTTAACAGCTACGAGCAGTACTTC. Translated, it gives CASSHLNSYEQYF.

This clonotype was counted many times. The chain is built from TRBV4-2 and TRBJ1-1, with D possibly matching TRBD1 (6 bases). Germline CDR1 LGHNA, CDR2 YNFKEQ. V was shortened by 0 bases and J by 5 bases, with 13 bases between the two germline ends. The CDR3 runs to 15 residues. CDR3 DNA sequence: TGTGCCAGCAGCCAAGATCCTGACAGGATGACTGAAGCTTTCTTT. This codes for CASSQDPDRMTEAFF.